Reported below is one T cell receptor (beta chain). The length of the CDR3 is 13 residues. Trimming took 3 bases from V and 3 from J; bases not matched to a gene: 4. Germline CDR1 GTSNPN, CDR2 SVGIG (reference sequence). This entry is derived from a study of blood T cell repertoires in COVID-19. TCRdb's table, derived via immunoSEQ multiplex PCR, lists solely in-frame clones and lacks some. The table shows just over 650,000 clones, with 80% to 90% occurring only once. This clonotype was sampled from a woman between 18 and 30 years old with acute or convalescent COVID-19. The chain couples TRBV30 to TRBJ2-7; 8 bases map to TRBD1. Input material: peripheral blood. In DNA, the CDR3 is TGTGCCTGGAGGGACAGGGAGGTCTACGAGCAGTACTTC. This gives the protein CAWRDREVYEQYF.